This T cell receptor beta chain was sequenced for a study of T cells expressing NK-cell markers. Study-level results: In 5 to 7 donors, dominant NKG2C+ clonotypes were roughly 1.0-7.0% of CD8+ T cells. In a handful of donors, these clonotypes also led the CD3+CD56-NKG2C+ fraction.

Notes on this clonotype: Its antigen is undetermined.

TCRdb reprocessed the 5' RACE reads and reports one entry per CDR3 protein, with no DNA. This sample carries under 500,000 distinct CDR3 sequences, with approximately 7% going to the ten biggest clones. This CDR3 spans 14 amino acids. Germline lookup yields CDR1 LNHNV and CDR2 YYDKDF (reference sequence). This clonotype originated in a woman between 18 and 70 years old in good health. This chain connects TRBV15 to TRBJ2-1; TCRdb's D call of TRBD2 is untestable without DNA. Sample: blood T cells: a sorted CD56 or NKG2C T cell subset, CD4+ or CD8+ T cells, or bulk PBMC T cells (not recorded which). CDR3 loop: CATGGVAGDNEQFF.